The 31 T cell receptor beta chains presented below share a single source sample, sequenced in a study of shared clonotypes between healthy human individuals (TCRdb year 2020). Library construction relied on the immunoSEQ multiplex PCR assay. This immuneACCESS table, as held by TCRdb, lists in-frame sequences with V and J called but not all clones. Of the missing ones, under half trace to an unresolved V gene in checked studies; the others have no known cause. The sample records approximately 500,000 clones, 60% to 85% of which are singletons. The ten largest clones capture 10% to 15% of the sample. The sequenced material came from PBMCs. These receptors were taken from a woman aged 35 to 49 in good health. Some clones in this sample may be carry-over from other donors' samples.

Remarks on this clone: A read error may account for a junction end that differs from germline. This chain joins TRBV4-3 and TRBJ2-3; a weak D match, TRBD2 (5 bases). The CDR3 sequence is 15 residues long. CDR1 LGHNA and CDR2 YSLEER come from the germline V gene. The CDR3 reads CASSQGSGSRDTQYF. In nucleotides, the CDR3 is TGCGCCAGCAGCCAAGGAAGCGGAAGCAGAGATACGCAGTATTTT.

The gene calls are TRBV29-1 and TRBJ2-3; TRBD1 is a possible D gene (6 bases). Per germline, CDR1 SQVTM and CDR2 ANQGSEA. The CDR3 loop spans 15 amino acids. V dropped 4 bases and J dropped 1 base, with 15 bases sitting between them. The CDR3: CSVVGAAPGTDTQYF. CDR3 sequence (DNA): TGCAGCGTTGTGGGGGCGGCCCCCGGCACAGATACGCAGTATTTT.

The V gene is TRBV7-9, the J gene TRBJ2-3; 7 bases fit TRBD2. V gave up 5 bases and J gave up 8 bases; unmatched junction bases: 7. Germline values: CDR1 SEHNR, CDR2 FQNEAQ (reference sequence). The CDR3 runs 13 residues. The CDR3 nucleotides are TGTGCCAGCAGCGAAGGGAGCGGGACTACGCAGTATTTT. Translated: CASSEGSGTTQYF.

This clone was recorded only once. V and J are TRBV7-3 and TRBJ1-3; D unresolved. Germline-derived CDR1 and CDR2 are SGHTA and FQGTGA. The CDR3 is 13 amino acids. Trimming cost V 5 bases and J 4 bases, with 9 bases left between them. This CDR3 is CASSLDVGNTIYF. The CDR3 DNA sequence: TGTGCCAGCAGCCTCGACGTGGGAAACACCATATATTTT.

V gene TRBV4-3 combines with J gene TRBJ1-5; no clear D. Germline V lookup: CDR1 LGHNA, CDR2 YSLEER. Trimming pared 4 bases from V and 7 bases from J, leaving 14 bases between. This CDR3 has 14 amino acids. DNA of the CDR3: TGCGCCAGCAGCCCCTTTCTGGCGGGACAGCCCCAGCATTTT. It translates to CASSPFLAGQPQHF.

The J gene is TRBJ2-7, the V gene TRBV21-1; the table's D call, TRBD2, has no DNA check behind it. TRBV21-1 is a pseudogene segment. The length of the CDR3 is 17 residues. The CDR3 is CASSKPVPGCKYHEQYF. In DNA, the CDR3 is TGTGCCAGCAGCAAACCAGTACCGGGATGTAAATACCACGAGCAGTACTTC.

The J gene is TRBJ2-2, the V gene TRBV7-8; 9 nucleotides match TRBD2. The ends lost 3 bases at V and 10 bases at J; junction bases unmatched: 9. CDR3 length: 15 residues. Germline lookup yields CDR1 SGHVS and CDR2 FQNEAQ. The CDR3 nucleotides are TGTGCCAGCAGCTTGGAAGCGGGAGGTCCTGTGGAGCTGTTTTTT. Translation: CASSLEAGGPVELFF.

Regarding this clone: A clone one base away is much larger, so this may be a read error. CDR3 nucleotides: TGTGTCAGCAGCGTAGGGGGGGAAGAGACCCAGTACTTC. Its translation is CVSSVGGEETQYF. The rearrangement uses TRBV9 and TRBJ2-5; tentatively, D is TRBD2 (7 bases). The CDR3 consists of 13 residues. The germline gives CDR1 SGDLS, CDR2 YYNGEE.

In DNA, the CDR3 is TGTGCCAGCAGCCAAAACTCCGCAGATACGCAGTATTTT. This encodes CASSQNSADTQYF. This chain uses TRBV4-2 with TRBJ2-3; no definite D call. The CDR3 has 13 amino acids. Per germline, CDR1 LGHNA and CDR2 YNFKEQ. Trimming removed 2 bases from V and 4 bases from J, with 7 bases in between.

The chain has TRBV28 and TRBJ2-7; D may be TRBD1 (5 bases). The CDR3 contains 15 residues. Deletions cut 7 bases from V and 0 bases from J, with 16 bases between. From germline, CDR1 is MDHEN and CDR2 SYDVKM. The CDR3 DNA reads TGTGCCAGCAACAATTGGGGCCAGAGCTCCTACGAGCAGTACTTC. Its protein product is CASNNWGQSSYEQYF.

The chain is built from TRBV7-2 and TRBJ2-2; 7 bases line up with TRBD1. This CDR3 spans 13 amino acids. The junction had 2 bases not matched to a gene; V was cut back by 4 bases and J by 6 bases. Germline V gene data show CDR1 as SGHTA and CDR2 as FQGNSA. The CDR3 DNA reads TGTGCCAGCAGCTCCGACAGGGCCGGGGAGCTGTTTTTT. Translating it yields CASSSDRAGELFF.

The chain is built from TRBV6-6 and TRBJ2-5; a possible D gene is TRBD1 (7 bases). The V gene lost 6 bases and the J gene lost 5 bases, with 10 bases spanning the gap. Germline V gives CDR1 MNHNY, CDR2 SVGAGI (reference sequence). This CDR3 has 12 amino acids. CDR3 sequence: CASSPGGETQYF. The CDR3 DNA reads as TGTGCCAGCAGCCCAGGGGGGGAGACCCAGTACTTC.

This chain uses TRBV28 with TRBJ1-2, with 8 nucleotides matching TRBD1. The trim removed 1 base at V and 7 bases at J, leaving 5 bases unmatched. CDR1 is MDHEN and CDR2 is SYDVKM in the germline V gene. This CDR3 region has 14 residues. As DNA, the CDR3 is TGTGCCAGCAGTTTATCGCAGGGGGCGGGTGGCTACACCTTC. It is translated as CASSLSQGAGGYTF.

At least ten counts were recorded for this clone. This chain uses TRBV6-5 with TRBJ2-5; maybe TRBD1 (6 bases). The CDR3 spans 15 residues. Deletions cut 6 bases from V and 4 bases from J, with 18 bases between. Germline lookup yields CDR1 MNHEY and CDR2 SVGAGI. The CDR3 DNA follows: TGTGCCAGCAGCACCGTACAGGGTTTGGCAGAGACCCAGTACTTC. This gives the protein CASSTVQGLAETQYF.

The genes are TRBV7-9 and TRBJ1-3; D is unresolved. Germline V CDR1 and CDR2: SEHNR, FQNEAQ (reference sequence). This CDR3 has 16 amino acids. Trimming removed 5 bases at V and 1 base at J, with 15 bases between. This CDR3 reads CASSRGTGYSGNTIYF. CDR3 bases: TGTGCCAGCAGCCGCGGAACGGGCTATTCTGGAAACACCATATATTTT.

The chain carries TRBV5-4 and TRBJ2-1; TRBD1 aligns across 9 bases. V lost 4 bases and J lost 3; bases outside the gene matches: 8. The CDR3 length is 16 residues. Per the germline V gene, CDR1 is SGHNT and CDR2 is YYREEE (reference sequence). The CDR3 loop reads CASSENRGRYYNEQFF. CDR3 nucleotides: TGTGCCAGCAGCGAGAACAGGGGGCGGTACTACAATGAGCAGTTCTTC.

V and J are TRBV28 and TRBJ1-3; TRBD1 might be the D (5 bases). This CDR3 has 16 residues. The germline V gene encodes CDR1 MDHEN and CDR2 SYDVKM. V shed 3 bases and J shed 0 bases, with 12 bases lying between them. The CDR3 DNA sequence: TGTGCCAGCAGTTTGGGGCAGATACACTCTGGAAACACCATATATTTT. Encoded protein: CASSLGQIHSGNTIYF.

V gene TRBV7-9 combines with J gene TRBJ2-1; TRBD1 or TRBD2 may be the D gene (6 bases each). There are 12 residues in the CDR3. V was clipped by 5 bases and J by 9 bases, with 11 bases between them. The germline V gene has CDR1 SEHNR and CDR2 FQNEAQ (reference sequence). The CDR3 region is CASSPQGLEQFF. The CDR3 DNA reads TGTGCCAGCAGCCCACAGGGACTTGAGCAGTTCTTC.

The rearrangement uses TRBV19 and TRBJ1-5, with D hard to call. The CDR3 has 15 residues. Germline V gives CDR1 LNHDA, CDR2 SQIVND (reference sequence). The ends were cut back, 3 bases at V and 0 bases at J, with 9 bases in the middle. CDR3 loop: CASSIVDLSNQPQHF. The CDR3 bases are TGTGCCAGTAGTATCGTAGACCTTAGCAATCAGCCCCAGCATTTT.

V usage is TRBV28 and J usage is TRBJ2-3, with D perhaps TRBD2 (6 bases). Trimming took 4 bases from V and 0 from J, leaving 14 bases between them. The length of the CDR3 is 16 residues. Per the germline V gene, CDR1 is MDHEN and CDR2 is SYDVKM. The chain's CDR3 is CASSSRLGSSTDTQYF. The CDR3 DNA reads TGTGCCAGCAGTTCAAGACTAGGGTCTAGCACAGATACGCAGTATTTT.

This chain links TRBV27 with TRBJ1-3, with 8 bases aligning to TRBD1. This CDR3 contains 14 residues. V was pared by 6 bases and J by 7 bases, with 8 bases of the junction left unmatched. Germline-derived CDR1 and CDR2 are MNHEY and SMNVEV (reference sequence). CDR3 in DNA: TGTGCCAGCAGAACCGGACACAGGGGGAACACCATATATTTT. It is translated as CASRTGHRGNTIYF.

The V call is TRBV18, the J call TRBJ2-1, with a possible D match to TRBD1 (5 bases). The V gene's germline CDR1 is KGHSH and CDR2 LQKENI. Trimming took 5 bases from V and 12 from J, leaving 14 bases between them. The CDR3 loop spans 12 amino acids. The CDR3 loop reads CASSAQVEAQFF. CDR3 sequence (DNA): TGTGCCAGCTCAGCACAGGTCGAGGCGCAGTTCTTC.

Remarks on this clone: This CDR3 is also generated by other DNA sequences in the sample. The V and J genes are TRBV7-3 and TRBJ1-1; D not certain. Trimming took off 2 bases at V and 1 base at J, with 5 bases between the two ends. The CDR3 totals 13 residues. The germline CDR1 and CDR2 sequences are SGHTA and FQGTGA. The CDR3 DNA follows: TGTGCCAGCAGCTTAGGGAGGAACACTGAAGCTTTCTTT. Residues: CASSLGRNTEAFF.

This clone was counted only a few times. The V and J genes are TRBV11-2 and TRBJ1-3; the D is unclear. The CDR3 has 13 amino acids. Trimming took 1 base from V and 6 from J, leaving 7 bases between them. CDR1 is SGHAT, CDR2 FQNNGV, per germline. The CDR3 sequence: CASSLVWANTIYF. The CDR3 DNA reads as TGTGCCAGCAGCTTAGTGTGGGCAAACACCATATATTTT.

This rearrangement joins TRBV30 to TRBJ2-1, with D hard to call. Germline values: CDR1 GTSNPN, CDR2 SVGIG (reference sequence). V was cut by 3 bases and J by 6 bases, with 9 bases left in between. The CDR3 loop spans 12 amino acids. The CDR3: CAWRETANEQFF. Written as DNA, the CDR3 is TGTGCCTGGAGGGAAACGGCCAATGAGCAGTTCTTC.

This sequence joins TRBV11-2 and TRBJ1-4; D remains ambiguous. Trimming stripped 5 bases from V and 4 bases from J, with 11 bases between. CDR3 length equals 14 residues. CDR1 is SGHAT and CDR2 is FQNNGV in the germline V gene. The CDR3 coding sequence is TGTGCCAGCAGCCTGAGTAACCTTAATGAAAAACTGTTTTTT. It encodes CASSLSNLNEKLFF.

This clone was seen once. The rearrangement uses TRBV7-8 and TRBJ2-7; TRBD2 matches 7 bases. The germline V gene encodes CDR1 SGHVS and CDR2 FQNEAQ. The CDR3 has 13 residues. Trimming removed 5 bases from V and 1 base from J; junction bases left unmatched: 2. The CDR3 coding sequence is TGTGCCAGCAGCCACGGGAGGTCCTACGAGCAGTACTTC. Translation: CASSHGRSYEQYF.

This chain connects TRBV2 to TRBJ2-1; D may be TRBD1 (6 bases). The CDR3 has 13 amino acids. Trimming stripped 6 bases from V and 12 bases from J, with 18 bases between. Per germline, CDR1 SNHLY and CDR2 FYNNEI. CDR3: CASRLAGAEGQFF. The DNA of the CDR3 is TGTGCCAGCAGACTTGCAGGGGCCGAGGGGCAGTTCTTC.

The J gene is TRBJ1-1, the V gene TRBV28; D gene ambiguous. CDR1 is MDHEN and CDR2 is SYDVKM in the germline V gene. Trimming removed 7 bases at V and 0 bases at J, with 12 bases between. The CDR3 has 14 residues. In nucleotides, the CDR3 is TGTGCCAGCACTCTTCCGGGGTTGAACACTGAAGCTTTCTTT. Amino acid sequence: CASTLPGLNTEAFF.

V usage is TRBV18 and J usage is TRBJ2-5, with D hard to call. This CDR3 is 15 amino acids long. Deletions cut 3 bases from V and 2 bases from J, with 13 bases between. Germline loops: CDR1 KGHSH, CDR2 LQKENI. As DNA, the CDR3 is TGTGCCAGCTCACCTCCTTCGAGCGCACAAGAGACCCAGTACTTC. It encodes CASSPPSSAQETQYF.

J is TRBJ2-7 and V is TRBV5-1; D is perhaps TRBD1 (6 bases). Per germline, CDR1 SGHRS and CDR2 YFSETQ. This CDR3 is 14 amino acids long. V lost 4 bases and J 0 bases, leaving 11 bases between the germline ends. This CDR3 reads CASSPGTSSYEQYF. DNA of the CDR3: TGCGCCAGCAGCCCCGGGACAAGCTCCTACGAGCAGTACTTC.